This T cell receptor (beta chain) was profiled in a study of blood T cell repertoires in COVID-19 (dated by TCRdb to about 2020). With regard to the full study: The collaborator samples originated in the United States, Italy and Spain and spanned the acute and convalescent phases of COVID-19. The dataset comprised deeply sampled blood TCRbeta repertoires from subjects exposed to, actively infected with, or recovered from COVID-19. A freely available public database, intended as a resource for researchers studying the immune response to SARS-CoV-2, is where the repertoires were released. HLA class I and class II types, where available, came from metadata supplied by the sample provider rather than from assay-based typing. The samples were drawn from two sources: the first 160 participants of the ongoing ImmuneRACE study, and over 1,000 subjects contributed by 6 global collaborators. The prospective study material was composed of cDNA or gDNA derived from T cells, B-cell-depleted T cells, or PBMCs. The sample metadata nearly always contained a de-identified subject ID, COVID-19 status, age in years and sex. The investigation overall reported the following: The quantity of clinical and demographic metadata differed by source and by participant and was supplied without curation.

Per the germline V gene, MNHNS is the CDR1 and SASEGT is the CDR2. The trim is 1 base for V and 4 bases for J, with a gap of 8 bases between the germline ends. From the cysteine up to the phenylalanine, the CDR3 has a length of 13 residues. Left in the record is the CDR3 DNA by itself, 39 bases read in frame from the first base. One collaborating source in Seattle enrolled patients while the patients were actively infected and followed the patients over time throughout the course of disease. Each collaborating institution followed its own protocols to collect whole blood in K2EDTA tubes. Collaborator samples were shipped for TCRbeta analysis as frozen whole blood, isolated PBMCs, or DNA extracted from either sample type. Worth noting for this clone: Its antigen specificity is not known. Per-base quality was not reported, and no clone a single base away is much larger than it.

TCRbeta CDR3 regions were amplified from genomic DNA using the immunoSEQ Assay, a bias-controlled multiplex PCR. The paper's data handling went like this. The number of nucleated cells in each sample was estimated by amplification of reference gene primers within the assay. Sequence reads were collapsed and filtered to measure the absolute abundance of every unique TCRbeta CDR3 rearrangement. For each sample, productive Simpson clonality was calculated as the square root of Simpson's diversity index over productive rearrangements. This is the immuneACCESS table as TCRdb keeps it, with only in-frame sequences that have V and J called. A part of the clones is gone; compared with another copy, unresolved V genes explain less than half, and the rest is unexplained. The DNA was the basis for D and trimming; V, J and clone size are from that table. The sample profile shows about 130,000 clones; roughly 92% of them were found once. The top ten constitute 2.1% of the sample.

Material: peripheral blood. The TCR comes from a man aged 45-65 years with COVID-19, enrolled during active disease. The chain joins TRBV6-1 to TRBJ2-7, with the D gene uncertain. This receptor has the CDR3 CASSEVFGYEQYF. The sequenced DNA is TGTGCCAGCAGTGAAGTGTTCGGGTACGAGCAGTACTTC.